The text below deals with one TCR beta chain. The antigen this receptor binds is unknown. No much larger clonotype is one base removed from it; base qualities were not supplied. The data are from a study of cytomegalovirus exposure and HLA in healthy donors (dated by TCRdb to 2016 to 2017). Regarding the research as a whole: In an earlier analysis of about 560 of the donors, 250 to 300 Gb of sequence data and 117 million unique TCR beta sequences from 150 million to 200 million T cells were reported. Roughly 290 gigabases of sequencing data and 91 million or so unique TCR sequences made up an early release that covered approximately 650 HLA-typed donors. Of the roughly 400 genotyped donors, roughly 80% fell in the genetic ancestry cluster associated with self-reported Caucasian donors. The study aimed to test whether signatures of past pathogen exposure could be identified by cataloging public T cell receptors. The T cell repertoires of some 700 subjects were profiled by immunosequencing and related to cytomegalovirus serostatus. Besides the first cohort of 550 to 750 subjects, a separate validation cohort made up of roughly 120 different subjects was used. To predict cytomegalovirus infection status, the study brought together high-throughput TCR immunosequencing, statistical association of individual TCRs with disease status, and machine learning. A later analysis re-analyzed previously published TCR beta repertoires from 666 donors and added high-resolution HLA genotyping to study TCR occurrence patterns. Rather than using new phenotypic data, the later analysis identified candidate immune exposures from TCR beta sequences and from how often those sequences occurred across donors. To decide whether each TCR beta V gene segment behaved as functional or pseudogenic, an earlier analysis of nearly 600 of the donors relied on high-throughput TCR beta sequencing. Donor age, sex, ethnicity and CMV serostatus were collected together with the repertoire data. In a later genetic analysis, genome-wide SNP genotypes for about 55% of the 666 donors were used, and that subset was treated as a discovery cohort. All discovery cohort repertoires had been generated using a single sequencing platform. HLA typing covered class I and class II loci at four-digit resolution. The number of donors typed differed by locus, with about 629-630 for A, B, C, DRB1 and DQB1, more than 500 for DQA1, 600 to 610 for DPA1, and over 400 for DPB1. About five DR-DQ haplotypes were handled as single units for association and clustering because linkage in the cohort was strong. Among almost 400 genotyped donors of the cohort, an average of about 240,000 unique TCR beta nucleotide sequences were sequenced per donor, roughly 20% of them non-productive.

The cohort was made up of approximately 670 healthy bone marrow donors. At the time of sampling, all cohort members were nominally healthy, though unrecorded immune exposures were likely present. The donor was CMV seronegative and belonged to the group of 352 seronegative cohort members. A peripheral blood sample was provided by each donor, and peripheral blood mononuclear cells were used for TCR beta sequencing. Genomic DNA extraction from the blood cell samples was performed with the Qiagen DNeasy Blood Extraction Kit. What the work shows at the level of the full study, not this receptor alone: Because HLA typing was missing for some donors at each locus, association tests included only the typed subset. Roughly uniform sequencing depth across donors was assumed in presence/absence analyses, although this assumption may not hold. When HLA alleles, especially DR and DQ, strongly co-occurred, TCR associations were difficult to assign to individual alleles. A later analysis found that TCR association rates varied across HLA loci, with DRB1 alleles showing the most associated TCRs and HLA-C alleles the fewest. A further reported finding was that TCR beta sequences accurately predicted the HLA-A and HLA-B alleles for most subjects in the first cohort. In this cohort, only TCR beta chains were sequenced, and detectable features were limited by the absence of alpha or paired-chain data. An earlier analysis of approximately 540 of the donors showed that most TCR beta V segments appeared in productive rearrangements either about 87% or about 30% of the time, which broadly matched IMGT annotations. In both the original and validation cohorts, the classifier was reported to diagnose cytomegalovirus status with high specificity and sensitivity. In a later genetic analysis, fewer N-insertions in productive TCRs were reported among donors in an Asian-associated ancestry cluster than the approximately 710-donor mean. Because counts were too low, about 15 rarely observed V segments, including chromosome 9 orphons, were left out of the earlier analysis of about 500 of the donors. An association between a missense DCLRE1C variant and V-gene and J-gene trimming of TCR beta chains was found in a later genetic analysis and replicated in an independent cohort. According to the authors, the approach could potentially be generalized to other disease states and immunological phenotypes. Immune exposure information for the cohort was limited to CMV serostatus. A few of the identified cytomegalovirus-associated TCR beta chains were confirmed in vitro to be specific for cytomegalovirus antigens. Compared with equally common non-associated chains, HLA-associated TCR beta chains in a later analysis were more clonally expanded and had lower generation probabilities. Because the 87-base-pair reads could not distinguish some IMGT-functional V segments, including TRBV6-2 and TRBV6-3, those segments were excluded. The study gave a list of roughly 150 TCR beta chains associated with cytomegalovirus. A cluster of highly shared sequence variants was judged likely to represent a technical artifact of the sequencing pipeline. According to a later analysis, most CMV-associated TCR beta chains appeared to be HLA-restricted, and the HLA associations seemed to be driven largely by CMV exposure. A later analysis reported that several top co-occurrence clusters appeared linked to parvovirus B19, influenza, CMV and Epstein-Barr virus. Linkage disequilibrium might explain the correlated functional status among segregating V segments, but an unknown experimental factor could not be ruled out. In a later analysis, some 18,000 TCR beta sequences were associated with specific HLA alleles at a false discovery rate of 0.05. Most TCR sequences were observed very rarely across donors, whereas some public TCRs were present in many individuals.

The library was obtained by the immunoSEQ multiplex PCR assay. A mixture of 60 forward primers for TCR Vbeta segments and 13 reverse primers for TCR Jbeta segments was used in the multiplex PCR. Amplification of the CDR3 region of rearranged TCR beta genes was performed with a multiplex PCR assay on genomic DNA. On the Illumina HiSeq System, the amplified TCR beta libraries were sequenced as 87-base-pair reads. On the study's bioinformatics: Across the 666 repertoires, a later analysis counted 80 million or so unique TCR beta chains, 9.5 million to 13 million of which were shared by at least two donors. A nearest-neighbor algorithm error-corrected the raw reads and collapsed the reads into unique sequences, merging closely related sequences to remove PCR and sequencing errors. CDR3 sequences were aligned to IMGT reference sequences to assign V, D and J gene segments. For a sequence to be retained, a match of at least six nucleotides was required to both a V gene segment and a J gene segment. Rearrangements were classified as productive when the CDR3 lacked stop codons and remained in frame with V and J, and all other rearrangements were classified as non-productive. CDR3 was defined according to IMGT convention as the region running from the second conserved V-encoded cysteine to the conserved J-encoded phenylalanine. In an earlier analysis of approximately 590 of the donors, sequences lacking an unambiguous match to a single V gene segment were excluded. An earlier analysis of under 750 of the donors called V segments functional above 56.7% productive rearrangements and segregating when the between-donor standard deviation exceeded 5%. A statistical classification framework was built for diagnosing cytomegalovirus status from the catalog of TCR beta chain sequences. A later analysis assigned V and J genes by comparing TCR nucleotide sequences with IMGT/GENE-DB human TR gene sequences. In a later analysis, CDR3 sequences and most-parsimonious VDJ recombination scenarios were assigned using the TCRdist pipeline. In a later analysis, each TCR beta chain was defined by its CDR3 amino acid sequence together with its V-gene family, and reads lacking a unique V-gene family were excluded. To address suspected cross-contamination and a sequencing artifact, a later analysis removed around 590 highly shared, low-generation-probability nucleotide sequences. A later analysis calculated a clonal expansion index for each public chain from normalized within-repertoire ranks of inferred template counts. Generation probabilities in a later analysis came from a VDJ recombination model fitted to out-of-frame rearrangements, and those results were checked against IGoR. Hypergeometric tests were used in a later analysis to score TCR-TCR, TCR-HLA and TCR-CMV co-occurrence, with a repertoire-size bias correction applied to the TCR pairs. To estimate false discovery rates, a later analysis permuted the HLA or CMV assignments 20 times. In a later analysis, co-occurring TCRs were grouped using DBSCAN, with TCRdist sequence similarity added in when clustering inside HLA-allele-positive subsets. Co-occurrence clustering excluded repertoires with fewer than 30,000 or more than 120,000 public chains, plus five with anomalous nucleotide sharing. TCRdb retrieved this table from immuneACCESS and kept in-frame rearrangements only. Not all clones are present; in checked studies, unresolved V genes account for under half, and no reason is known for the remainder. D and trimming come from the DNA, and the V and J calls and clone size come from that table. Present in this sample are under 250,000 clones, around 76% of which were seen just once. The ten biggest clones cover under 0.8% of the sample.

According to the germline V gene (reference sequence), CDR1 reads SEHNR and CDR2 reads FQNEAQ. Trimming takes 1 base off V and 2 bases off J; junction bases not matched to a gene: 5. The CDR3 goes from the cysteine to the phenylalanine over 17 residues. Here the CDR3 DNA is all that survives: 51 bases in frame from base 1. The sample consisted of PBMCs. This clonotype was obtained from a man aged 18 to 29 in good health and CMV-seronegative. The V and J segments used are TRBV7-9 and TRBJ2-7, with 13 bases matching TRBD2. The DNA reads TGTGCCAGCAGCTTAGACCGGACTAGCGGGAGTCCCTACGAGCAGTACTTC. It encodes CASSLDRTSGSPYEQYF.